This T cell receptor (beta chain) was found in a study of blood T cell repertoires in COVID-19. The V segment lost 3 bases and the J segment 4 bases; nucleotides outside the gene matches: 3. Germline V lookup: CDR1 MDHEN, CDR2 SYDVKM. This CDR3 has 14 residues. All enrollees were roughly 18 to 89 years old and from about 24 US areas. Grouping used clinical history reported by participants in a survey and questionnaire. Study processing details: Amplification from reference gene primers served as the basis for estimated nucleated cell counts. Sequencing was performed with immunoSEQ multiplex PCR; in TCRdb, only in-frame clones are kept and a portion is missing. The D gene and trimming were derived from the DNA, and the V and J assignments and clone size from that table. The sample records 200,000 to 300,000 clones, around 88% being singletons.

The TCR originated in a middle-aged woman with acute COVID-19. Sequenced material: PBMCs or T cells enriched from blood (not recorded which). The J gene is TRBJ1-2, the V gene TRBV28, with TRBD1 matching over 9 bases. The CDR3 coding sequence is TGTGCCAGCAGTTTTACGGGACAGGGCTATGGCTACACCTTC. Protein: CASSFTGQGYGYTF.